The T cell receptor beta chain under discussion was sequenced for a study of blood T cell repertoires in COVID-19. Study-level background: Acute-phase and convalescent COVID-19 samples originated in the United States, Italy and Spain. The analysed material was cDNA or gDNA that came from T cells, B-cell-depleted T cells, or PBMCs.

Authors' analysis steps: Reference gene primer amplification gave nucleated cell count estimates. Clones were read by immunoSEQ multiplex PCR, and TCRdb kept only the in-frame ones, dropping some. The D gene and trimming were derived from the DNA, and the V and J assignments and clone size from that table. The sample records 190,000 or so clones, roughly 73% being singletons. The TCR originated in a woman at least 80 years old with active or convalescent COVID-19. Sequenced material: peripheral blood.

CDR3 nucleotide sequence: TGTGCCAGCAGCTTAGCGCCGGGAGCCGTTAATGAAAAACTGTTTTTT. This sequence encodes CASSLAPGAVNEKLFF. This sequence joins TRBV7-6 and TRBJ1-4; D is unclear. The germline V gene has CDR1 SGHVS and CDR2 FNYEAQ. The CDR3 has 16 amino acids. Trimming pared 0 bases from V and 4 bases from J, leaving 12 bases between.